What follows are 17 T cell receptor beta chains derived from one specimen sequenced in a study of blood T cell repertoires in COVID-19. Profiling relied on immunoSEQ multiplex PCR, and the TCRdb table lists in-frame clones only, not all of them. Among more than 130,000 clones, more than 75% were seen once, and the ten largest hold more than 3.5%. The sample comprised peripheral blood. The receptors originated from a woman aged 40 to 49 with acute or convalescent COVID-19.

The CDR3 bases are TGTGCCTGGAAGCTAAACTCCTATAATTCACCCCTCCACTTT. This gives the protein CAWKLNSYNSPLHF. V gene TRBV30 combines with J gene TRBJ1-6; no reliable D call. CDR1 is GTSNPN and CDR2 is SVGIG in the germline V gene (reference sequence). There are 14 residues in the CDR3. Trimming shortened V by 4 bases and J by 0 bases, and 7 bases separated the two germline ends.

This rearrangement joins TRBV10-1 to TRBJ1-1; no definite D call. V was trimmed by 1 base and J by 2 bases, leaving 11 bases between them. This CDR3 contains 15 residues. CDR1 and CDR2 from the germline V gene are WNHNN and SYGVQD (reference sequence). This chain's CDR3 is CASSEWPAPNTEAFF. CDR3 nucleotide sequence: TGCGCCAGCAGTGAGTGGCCCGCCCCCAACACTGAAGCTTTCTTT.

The V and J genes are TRBV7-9 and TRBJ1-1; no definite D call. This CDR3 is 10 amino acids long. Germline V CDR1 and CDR2: SEHNR, FQNEAQ (reference sequence). The V end was cut by 2 bases, the J end by 11 bases, with 6 bases between. CDR3 amino acids: CASSLTQAFF. The CDR3 nucleotides are TGTGCCAGCAGCTTAACGCAGGCTTTCTTT.

This clone turned up a few times. The same CDR3 arises from other DNA sequences in this sample as well. This chain uses TRBV5-1 with TRBJ2-7; D is ambiguous. The CDR3 has 13 amino acids. V was shortened by 0 bases and J by 2 bases, with 6 bases between the two germline ends. The V gene's germline CDR1 is SGHRS and CDR2 YFSETQ. CDR3 amino acids: CASSLGLTYEQYF. CDR3 bases: TGCGCCAGCAGCTTGGGCCTAACCTACGAGCAGTACTTC.

The genes are TRBV28 and TRBJ1-6; no definite D call. This CDR3 has 13 residues. Germline assignment: CDR1 MDHEN and CDR2 SYDVKM. V lost 6 bases, J lost 10 bases, and 13 bases lay in between. The CDR3 spells CASSPGGRSPLHF. CDR3 DNA: TGTGCCAGCAGCCCCGGAGGTCGATCACCCCTCCACTTT.

The rearrangement uses TRBV4-3 and TRBJ1-1; 8 bases agree with TRBD1. This CDR3 has 13 amino acids. After removal of 3 bases from V and 7 bases from J, the junction contained 4 bases not matched to a gene. The germline V gene encodes CDR1 LGHNA and CDR2 YSLEER. As DNA, the CDR3 is TGCGCCAGCAGCCATGAGACAGGGGTTGAAGCTTTCTTT. Encoded protein: CASSHETGVEAFF.

This rearrangement joins TRBV7-9 to TRBJ1-2, with 7 nucleotides matching TRBD1. CDR1 and CDR2 (germline): SEHNR, FQNEAQ (reference sequence). Trimming cost V 4 bases and J 5 bases; bases outside gene matches: 22. The CDR3 is 19 amino acids. The chain's CDR3 is CASSSLAGLEGRGTYGYTF. The CDR3 coding sequence is TGTGCCAGCAGCTCTCTGGCCGGTTTGGAAGGCAGGGGGACTTATGGCTACACCTTC.

This clone appeared a few times. The chain combines TRBV7-2 with TRBJ1-3; D ambiguous. With 1 base removed from V and 0 bases from J, the gap between germline ends came to 7 bases. CDR1 is SGHTA and CDR2 is FQGNSA in the germline V gene. The CDR3 runs 15 residues. This CDR3 is CASSLDSRSGNTIYF. The CDR3 DNA reads as TGTGCCAGCAGCTTAGATTCCCGCTCTGGAAACACCATATATTTT.

J is TRBJ1-2 and V is TRBV5-4, with 7 nucleotides matching TRBD1. This CDR3 has 14 amino acids. The germline CDR1 and CDR2 sequences are SGHNT and YYREEE (reference sequence). Germline trimming cut 0 bases from V and 2 bases from J; bases unmatched to any gene: 1. As DNA, the CDR3 is TGTGCCAGCAGCTTGGTGGGACAGAACTATGGCTACACCTTC. It yields the protein CASSLVGQNYGYTF.

The V and J genes are TRBV7-8 and TRBJ2-5, with 7 bases fitting TRBD2. Losses at the gene ends were 5 bases for V and 4 bases for J; bases not matched to a gene: 10. The CDR3 covers 15 residues. Germline loops: CDR1 SGHVS, CDR2 FQNEAQ. DNA of the CDR3: TGTGCCAGCAGCCTGGGGCAGGGAGGGTCAGAGACCCAGTACTTC. Protein product: CASSLGQGGSETQYF.

This chain joins TRBV5-4 and TRBJ1-2, with TRBD1 matching 7 bases. Trimming at V came to 5 bases and at J to 1 base, leaving 5 bases not matched to a gene. Germline assignment: CDR1 SGHNT and CDR2 YYREEE (reference sequence). CDR3 length: 14 amino acids. The CDR3: CASRLTGLNYGYTF. The CDR3 region has the DNA TGTGCCAGCAGATTGACAGGGCTTAACTATGGCTACACCTTC. Supplemented by reference TRBV5-4 and TRBJ1-2, the full variable domain reads ETGVTQSPTHLIKTRGQQVTLRCSSQSGHNTVSWYQQALGQGPQFIFQYYREEENGRGNFPPRFSGLQFPNYSSELNVNALELDDSALYLCASRLTGLNYGYTFGSGTRLTVV.

The chain joins TRBV30 to TRBJ2-3, with 10 bases that match TRBD2. CDR1 and CDR2 from the germline V gene are GTSNPN and SVGIG (reference sequence). The CDR3 spans 16 residues. Unmatched junction bases numbered 10, after V lost 3 bases and J lost 4 bases. The CDR3, as DNA: TGTGCCTGGAGGTGGAGAGAGCGGGAGGGCGCAGATACGCAGTATTTT. This codes for CAWRWREREGADTQYF. Full variable domain (outside the CDR3, taken from reference TRBV30 and TRBJ2-3): SQTIHQWPATLVQPVGSPLSLECTVEGTSNPNLYWYRQAAGRGLQLLFYSVGIGQISSEVPQNLSASRPQDRQFILSSKKLLLSDSGFYLCAWRWREREGADTQYFGPGTRLTVL.

On this clone: This sample also contains other DNA sequences that code for the same CDR3. The chain links TRBV6-5 to TRBJ1-2, with D hard to call. The CDR3 consists of 14 residues. From germline, CDR1 is MNHEY and CDR2 SVGAGI. V was pared by 0 bases and J by 3 bases, with 8 bases between. The CDR3 region is CASSYSDSYYGYTF. The CDR3, as DNA: TGTGCCAGCAGTTACTCCGACTCCTACTATGGCTACACCTTC.

The chain is built from TRBV9 and TRBJ1-1; TRBD1 matches at 7 bases. Trimming cost V 3 bases and J 4 bases; bases outside gene matches: 6. In germline, CDR1 is SGDLS, CDR2 YYNGEE. This CDR3 region has 14 residues. The CDR3: CASSGGQVFTEAFF. DNA of the CDR3: TGTGCCAGCAGCGGCGGACAGGTTTTCACTGAAGCTTTCTTT.

The chain joins TRBV5-1 to TRBJ1-1; D might be TRBD1 (5 bases). Germline loops: CDR1 SGHRS, CDR2 YFSETQ. The CDR3 contains 14 residues. Trimming stripped 1 base from V and 3 bases from J, with 10 bases between. Written as DNA, the CDR3 is TGCGCCAGCAGCTTGTGGGGAGGGGACACTGAAGCTTTCTTT. This encodes CASSLWGGDTEAFF. Full variable domain (outside the CDR3, taken from reference TRBV5-1 and TRBJ1-1): KAGVTQTPRYLIKTRGQQVTLSCSPISGHRSVSWYQQTPGQGLQFLFEYFSETQRNKGNFPGRFSGRQFSNSRSEMNVSTLELGDSALYLCASSLWGGDTEAFFGQGTRLTVV.

The chain couples TRBV5-6 to TRBJ2-2, with TRBD1 identical over 8 bases. Unmatched junction bases numbered 3, after V lost 4 bases and J lost 4 bases. The CDR3 runs 14 residues. The germline gives CDR1 SGHDT, CDR2 YYEEEE. The CDR3 here is CASSRDRSTGELFF. The DNA of the CDR3 is TGTGCCAGCAGCCGGGACAGGAGCACCGGGGAGCTGTTTTTT.

The CDR3 coding sequence is TGCAGCGTTGAAGGGACAGGGACAGATACGCAGTATTTT. It codes for CSVEGTGTDTQYF. The V gene is TRBV29-1, the J gene TRBJ2-3; 8 bases match TRBD1. V was clipped by 1 base and J by 3 bases; unmatched bases: 0. The CDR3 sequence is 13 residues long. Germline-derived CDR1 and CDR2 are SQVTM and ANQGSEA.